Listed below are T cell receptor beta chains from one sample, sequenced in a study of control samples from healthy donors and cancer patients. Assay: immunoSEQ multiplex PCR; the TCRdb copy retains only in-frame clones and omits some. The sample yields about 150,000 clones, more than 85% seen once. Sample: blood. These receptor sequences come from a man aged 50 to 60 in good health. CDR3s include the opening cysteine and the closing phenylalanine or tryptophan. Fields, in order: D gene, V gene, clone size, J gene, CDR3 DNA, CDR3 protein. D genes are given only for firm matches. Rows may omit the clone size; those that give it use once, few, many or a size class.

d_gene: -; v_gene: TRBV7-2; abundance: once; j_gene: TRBJ1-2; CDR3nt: TGTGCCAGCAGCTTGAGACTCGGACCGATCTATGGCTACACCTTC; CDR3aa: CASSLRLGPIYGYTF
d_gene: TRBD1; v_gene: TRBV15; abundance: -; j_gene: TRBJ1-2; CDR3nt: TGTGCCACCAGCAGCCGTTCGACAGGGAACTATGGCTACACCTTC; CDR3aa: CATSSRSTGNYGYTF
d_gene: TRBD1; v_gene: TRBV12-3/TRBV12-4; abundance: -; j_gene: TRBJ2-3; CDR3nt: TGTGCCAGCTCGGGACAGGCCACAGATACGCAGTATTTT; CDR3aa: CASSGQATDTQYF
d_gene: -; v_gene: TRBV5-4; abundance: -; j_gene: TRBJ2-5; CDR3nt: TGTGCCAGCAGCTCCCCTAGCCAAGAGACCCAGTACTTC; CDR3aa: CASSSPSQETQYF
d_gene: -; v_gene: TRBV3-1/TRBV3-2; abundance: -; j_gene: TRBJ2-4; CDR3nt: TGTGCCAGCAGCCAAGGAAGGGGTCCCCGCCGTTCGAGCATTCAGTACTTC; CDR3aa: CASSQGRGPRRSSIQYF
d_gene: -; v_gene: TRBV7-3; abundance: few; j_gene: TRBJ2-1; CDR3nt: TGTGCCAGCAGCTTGGGGAGCGGGTCGGCTGGTAGTGAGCAGTTCTTC; CDR3aa: CASSLGSGSAGSEQFF
d_gene: -; v_gene: TRBV6-5; abundance: few; j_gene: TRBJ1-4; CDR3nt: TGTGCCAGCAGTAGCTCTTTGGACGGTGAAAAACTGTTTTTT; CDR3aa: CASSSSLDGEKLFF
d_gene: -; v_gene: TRBV19; abundance: once; j_gene: TRBJ2-1; CDR3nt: TGTGCCAGTAGTATAGGGAACGGGAGGGTCAGGGGGGAGCAGTTCTTC; CDR3aa: CASSIGNGRVRGEQFF
d_gene: TRBD1; v_gene: TRBV6-5; abundance: -; j_gene: TRBJ1-1; CDR3nt: TGTGCCAGCAGTACCGGACAGGGCACTGAAGCTTTCTTT; CDR3aa: CASSTGQGTEAFF
d_gene: -; v_gene: TRBV27; abundance: -; j_gene: TRBJ1-1; CDR3nt: TGTGCCAGCAGTTTTTCTTTGTCGATGAACACTGAAGCTTTCTTT; CDR3aa: CASSFSLSMNTEAFF
d_gene: -; v_gene: TRBV3-1/TRBV3-2; abundance: -; j_gene: TRBJ2-3; CDR3nt: TGTGCCAGCAGCCAACAGGTGGGACTCTTAGGCGATACGCAGTATTTT; CDR3aa: CASSQQVGLLGDTQYF
d_gene: TRBD2; v_gene: TRBV6-5; abundance: -; j_gene: TRBJ2-3; CDR3nt: TGTGCCAGCAGTCAGAGCGGGAGTAAAGATACGCAGTATTTT; CDR3aa: CASSQSGSKDTQYF
d_gene: -; v_gene: TRBV6-5; abundance: once; j_gene: TRBJ1-2; CDR3nt: TGTGCCAGCAGGGAGGGGGGGCTGGATGGCTACACCTTC; CDR3aa: CASREGGLDGYTF
d_gene: TRBD1; v_gene: TRBV9; abundance: -; j_gene: TRBJ2-5; CDR3nt: TGTGCCAGCAGCACCGGGACAGGGTCGGAGACCCAGTACTTC; CDR3aa: CASSTGTGSETQYF
d_gene: TRBD1; v_gene: TRBV6-2/TRBV6-3; abundance: -; j_gene: TRBJ2-7; CDR3nt: TGTGCCAGCAGCCTGGGACAGAACTACGAGCAGTACTTC; CDR3aa: CASSLGQNYEQYF
d_gene: -; v_gene: TRBV3-1/TRBV3-2; abundance: -; j_gene: TRBJ2-3; CDR3nt: TGTGCCAGCAGCCTTACTAGCACAGATACGCAGTATTTT; CDR3aa: CASSLTSTDTQYF
d_gene: -; v_gene: TRBV12-3/TRBV12-4; abundance: -; j_gene: TRBJ1-5; CDR3nt: TGTGCCAGCAGAAGGGACTCGAGTCAGCCCCAGCATTTT; CDR3aa: CASRRDSSQPQHF
d_gene: -; v_gene: TRBV19; abundance: -; j_gene: TRBJ1-5; CDR3nt: TGTGCCAGTAGTCGGACGGTGGGACGGCGCAATCAGCCCCAGCATTTT; CDR3aa: CASSRTVGRRNQPQHF
d_gene: TRBD2; v_gene: TRBV9; abundance: -; j_gene: TRBJ2-5; CDR3nt: TGTGCCAGCAGCGCCCAACTAGCGGGGGTCCAAGAGACCCAGTACTTC; CDR3aa: CASSAQLAGVQETQYF
d_gene: -; v_gene: TRBV7-9; abundance: -; j_gene: TRBJ2-5; CDR3nt: TGTGCCAGCAGCGCCCGGGGGCGGCCCGAAGAGACCCAGTACTTC; CDR3aa: CASSARGRPEETQYF
d_gene: -; v_gene: TRBV4-1; abundance: -; j_gene: TRBJ2-5; CDR3nt: TGCGCCAGCAGCCAACCGGGCCAACAAGAGACCCAGTACTTC; CDR3aa: CASSQPGQQETQYF
d_gene: TRBD2; v_gene: TRBV11-2; abundance: -; j_gene: TRBJ2-2; CDR3nt: TGTGCCAGCAGCTTTACTAGCGGGGCGAACACCGGGGAGCTGTTTTTT; CDR3aa: CASSFTSGANTGELFF
d_gene: TRBD1; v_gene: TRBV18; abundance: -; j_gene: TRBJ1-5; CDR3nt: TGTGCCAGCTCATCTGGACAGGCCATCAATCAGCCCCAGCATTTT; CDR3aa: CASSSGQAINQPQHF
d_gene: TRBD2; v_gene: TRBV27; abundance: -; j_gene: TRBJ2-1; CDR3nt: TGTGCCAGCAGCACAAACCCGGGGGTAGCGGGAGTTGAGCAGTTCTTC; CDR3aa: CASSTNPGVAGVEQFF
d_gene: -; v_gene: TRBV5-4; abundance: -; j_gene: TRBJ2-1; CDR3nt: TGTGCCAGCAGCTCGAAGAGATCGGACAATGAGCAGTTCTTC; CDR3aa: CASSSKRSDNEQFF
d_gene: TRBD1; v_gene: TRBV28; abundance: -; j_gene: TRBJ2-6; CDR3nt: TGTGCCAGCAGCCAAACCGGGACAGGGTCGTCTGGGGCCAACGTCCTGACTTTC; CDR3aa: CASSQTGTGSSGANVLTF
d_gene: -; v_gene: TRBV5-1; abundance: -; j_gene: TRBJ2-3; CDR3nt: TGCGCCAGCAGCCGTCTGGGGGCCGCGGCGGCAGATACGCAGTATTTT; CDR3aa: CASSRLGAAAADTQYF
d_gene: -; v_gene: TRBV3-1/TRBV3-2; abundance: -; j_gene: TRBJ1-2; CDR3nt: TGTGCCAGCAGCCGGTATCGGGGGGATTTAGCTAACTATGGCTACACCTTC; CDR3aa: CASSRYRGDLANYGYTF
d_gene: -; v_gene: TRBV7-6; abundance: -; j_gene: TRBJ2-2; CDR3nt: TGTGCCAGCAGCTTGGGGACGGCAAACACCGGGGAGCTGTTTTTT; CDR3aa: CASSLGTANTGELFF
d_gene: TRBD2; v_gene: TRBV3-1/TRBV3-2; abundance: -; j_gene: TRBJ2-7; CDR3nt: TGTGCCAGCAGCCAAGAAGGCCCTAGCGGATACCGATCTTACGAGCAGTACTTC; CDR3aa: CASSQEGPSGYRSYEQYF
d_gene: -; v_gene: TRBV4-2; abundance: -; j_gene: TRBJ1-4; CDR3nt: TGTGCCAGCAGCCTTACTAATGAAAAACTGTTTTTT; CDR3aa: CASSLTNEKLFF
d_gene: TRBD2; v_gene: TRBV12-3/TRBV12-4; abundance: -; j_gene: TRBJ2-7; CDR3nt: TGTGCCAGCAGTTTAGGCGGGAGTGGGGAGCAGTACTTC; CDR3aa: CASSLGGSGEQYF
d_gene: -; v_gene: TRBV18; abundance: -; j_gene: TRBJ1-2; CDR3nt: TGTGCCAGCTCACCAGAGACTGTCTATGGCTACACCTTC; CDR3aa: CASSPETVYGYTF
d_gene: -; v_gene: TRBV6-5; abundance: once; j_gene: TRBJ1-5; CDR3nt: TGTGCCAGCGGTAGTGGGTTTACGAATCAGCCCCAGCATTTT; CDR3aa: CASGSGFTNQPQHF
d_gene: -; v_gene: TRBV18; abundance: -; j_gene: TRBJ2-1; CDR3nt: TGTGCCAGCTCACCACGGAGAAAGGATGAGCAGTTCTTC; CDR3aa: CASSPRRKDEQFF
d_gene: TRBD1; v_gene: TRBV28; abundance: once; j_gene: TRBJ1-1; CDR3nt: TGTGCCAGCAGTTTCCCTGACAGGGGTTGGCATGTGAACACTGAAGCTTTCTTT; CDR3aa: CASSFPDRGWHVNTEAFF
d_gene: TRBD2; v_gene: TRBV3-1/TRBV3-2; abundance: -; j_gene: TRBJ2-7; CDR3nt: TGTGCCAGCAAGGTGGCGGGGGCCTACGAGCAGTACTTC; CDR3aa: CASKVAGAYEQYF
d_gene: -; v_gene: TRBV4-1; abundance: many; j_gene: TRBJ1-2; CDR3nt: TGCGCCAGCAGCCAAGTCCAGGGCTATGGCTACACCTTC; CDR3aa: CASSQVQGYGYTF
d_gene: -; v_gene: TRBV12-1; abundance: once; j_gene: TRBJ2-7; CDR3nt: TGTGCCAGCAGCTTTGGAGGCACCTACGAGCAGTACTTC; CDR3aa: CASSFGGTYEQYF
d_gene: -; v_gene: TRBV7-2; abundance: -; j_gene: TRBJ1-3; CDR3nt: TGTGCCAGCAGCCAGACCGTCTTAGGGTCTGGAAACACCATATATTTT; CDR3aa: CASSQTVLGSGNTIYF
d_gene: TRBD1; v_gene: TRBV6-1; abundance: -; j_gene: TRBJ1-4; CDR3nt: TGTGCCAGCAGTGAGAGGACAGGCGAAAAACTGTTTTTT; CDR3aa: CASSERTGEKLFF
d_gene: TRBD2; v_gene: TRBV28; abundance: -; j_gene: TRBJ2-1; CDR3nt: TGTGCCAGCAGTCCGAGCGGGAGCAACTACAATGAGCAGTTCTTC; CDR3aa: CASSPSGSNYNEQFF
d_gene: TRBD2; v_gene: TRBV29-1; abundance: -; j_gene: TRBJ2-3; CDR3nt: TGCAGCGTCCCCCTTAGGGTCAGGGCCCGGGGGGACACGCAGTATTTT; CDR3aa: CSVPLRVRARGDTQYF
d_gene: -; v_gene: TRBV10-2; abundance: -; j_gene: TRBJ1-3; CDR3nt: TGCGCCAGCAGCTCGGGCTACGATGGAAACACCATATATTTT; CDR3aa: CASSSGYDGNTIYF
d_gene: -; v_gene: TRBV3-1/TRBV3-2; abundance: -; j_gene: TRBJ1-1; CDR3nt: TGTGCCAGCAGCCACCTCACAGGGAACACTGAAGCTTTCTTT; CDR3aa: CASSHLTGNTEAFF
d_gene: -; v_gene: TRBV10-3; abundance: -; j_gene: TRBJ2-3; CDR3nt: TGTGCCATCAGTGATTCAGGGAGAGATACGCAGTATTTT; CDR3aa: CAISDSGRDTQYF
d_gene: TRBD1; v_gene: TRBV7-2; abundance: -; j_gene: TRBJ1-4; CDR3nt: TGTGCCAGCAGCTTCGACAGGGGACCCAATGAAAAACTGTTTTTT; CDR3aa: CASSFDRGPNEKLFF
d_gene: TRBD1; v_gene: TRBV11-2; abundance: -; j_gene: TRBJ2-7; CDR3nt: TGTGCCAGCAGCCCTTACCCAGACAGGGGCACCTACGAGCAGTACTTC; CDR3aa: CASSPYPDRGTYEQYF
d_gene: -; v_gene: TRBV1; abundance: -; j_gene: TRBJ2-3; CDR3nt: TGCACCAGCAGCCAGGACCGGGCCGGGGGGCAGTATTTT; CDR3aa: CTSSQDRAGGQYF
d_gene: -; v_gene: TRBV28; abundance: -; j_gene: TRBJ1-2; CDR3nt: TGTGCCAGCAGTTTATCCCGCCAGGGACGATACTATGGCTACACCTTC; CDR3aa: CASSLSRQGRYYGYTF
d_gene: -; v_gene: TRBV6-5; abundance: -; j_gene: TRBJ1-1; CDR3nt: TGTGCCAGCGGCCGGGGCGTAGCGGACACTGAAGCTTTCTTT; CDR3aa: CASGRGVADTEAFF
d_gene: TRBD2; v_gene: TRBV28; abundance: -; j_gene: TRBJ2-3; CDR3nt: TGTGCCAGCCAAACTAGCGGGAGTAAAGATACGCAGTATTTT; CDR3aa: CASQTSGSKDTQYF
d_gene: -; v_gene: TRBV12-2; abundance: -; j_gene: TRBJ1-2; CDR3nt: TGTGCAAGTCGCTTTGAGACACACAGATGGGGCTATGGCTACACCTTC; CDR3aa: CASRFETHRWGYGYTF
d_gene: -; v_gene: TRBV19; abundance: -; j_gene: TRBJ1-1; CDR3nt: TGTGCCAGTAGATTCGCGACAGCGGCCACTGAAGCTTTCTTT; CDR3aa: CASRFATAATEAFF
d_gene: TRBD2; v_gene: TRBV4-1; abundance: once; j_gene: TRBJ2-3; CDR3nt: TGCGCCAGCAGCCTCGGACTAGCGGGAGGGCCGGGGAGGACAGATACGCAGTATTTT; CDR3aa: CASSLGLAGGPGRTDTQYF
d_gene: -; v_gene: TRBV5-1; abundance: -; j_gene: TRBJ1-1; CDR3nt: TGCGCCAGCAGTGATCAGGGCCGGGAAGCTTTCTTT; CDR3aa: CASSDQGREAFF
d_gene: -; v_gene: TRBV12-3/TRBV12-4; abundance: -; j_gene: TRBJ2-1; CDR3nt: TGTGCCAGCAGTCTTACAGGGAATGAGCAGTTCTTC; CDR3aa: CASSLTGNEQFF
d_gene: -; v_gene: TRBV15; abundance: -; j_gene: TRBJ1-4; CDR3nt: TGTGCCACCAGCAGAGTGGGCGGTAATGAAAAACTGTTTTTT; CDR3aa: CATSRVGGNEKLFF
d_gene: -; v_gene: TRBV5-5; abundance: -; j_gene: TRBJ2-1; CDR3nt: TGTGCCAGCAGCTTTTATGGGACCTACAATGAGCAGTTCTTC; CDR3aa: CASSFYGTYNEQFF